This record covers a single T cell receptor beta chain. Measured with immunoSEQ multiplex PCR; TCRdb has only the in-frame clones, and not every one. The data show 100,000 or so clones, with around 90% seen just once and 2% held by the top ten. V shed 3 bases and J shed 4 bases, with 17 bases lying between them. The CDR3 totals 16 residues. CDR1 and CDR2 from the germline V gene are KGHSH and LQKENI. The data derive from a study of blood T cell repertoires in COVID-19. Study-wide context: The United States, Italy and Spain were the sources of the acute and convalescent COVID-19 samples.

The source of this sequence is a middle-aged man with active COVID-19. J is TRBJ2-3 and V is TRBV18; tentative D call: TRBD2 (6 bases). Sequenced: peripheral blood. CDR3 amino acids: CASSPTGLSGADTQYF. In nucleotides, the CDR3 is TGTGCCAGCTCACCCACGGGACTCTCGGGGGCAGATACGCAGTATTTT.